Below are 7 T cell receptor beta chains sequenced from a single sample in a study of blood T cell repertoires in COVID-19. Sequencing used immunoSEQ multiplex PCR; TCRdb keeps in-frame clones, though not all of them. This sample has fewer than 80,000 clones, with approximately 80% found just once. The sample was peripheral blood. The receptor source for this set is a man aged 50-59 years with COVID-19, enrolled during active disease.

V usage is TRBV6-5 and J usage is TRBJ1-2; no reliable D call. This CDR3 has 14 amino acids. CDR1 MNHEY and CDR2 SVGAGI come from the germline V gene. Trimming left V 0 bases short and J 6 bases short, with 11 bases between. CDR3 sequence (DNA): TGTGCCAGCAGTTACTCGTACGGGGTTGATGGCTACACCTTC. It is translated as CASSYSYGVDGYTF.

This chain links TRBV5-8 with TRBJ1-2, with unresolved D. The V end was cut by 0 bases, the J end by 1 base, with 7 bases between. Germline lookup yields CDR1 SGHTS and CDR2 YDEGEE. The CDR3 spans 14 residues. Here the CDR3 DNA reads TGTGCCAGCAGCTTGGTGGAGAGTAACTATGGCTACACCTTC. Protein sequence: CASSLVESNYGYTF.

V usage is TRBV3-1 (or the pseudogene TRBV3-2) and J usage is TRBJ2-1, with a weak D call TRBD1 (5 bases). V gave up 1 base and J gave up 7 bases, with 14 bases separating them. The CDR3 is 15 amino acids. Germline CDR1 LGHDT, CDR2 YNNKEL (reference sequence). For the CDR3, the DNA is TGTGCCAGCAGCCAAGGAAGGGGTGTCGGAAATGAGCAGTTCTTC. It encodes CASSQGRGVGNEQFF.

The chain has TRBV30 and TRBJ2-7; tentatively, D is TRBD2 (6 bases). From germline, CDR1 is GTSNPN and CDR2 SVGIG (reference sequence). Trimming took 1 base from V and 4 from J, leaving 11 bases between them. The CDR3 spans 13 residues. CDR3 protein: CAWSEGRGYEQYF. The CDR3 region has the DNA TGTGCCTGGAGTGAGGGGCGGGGTTACGAGCAGTACTTC.

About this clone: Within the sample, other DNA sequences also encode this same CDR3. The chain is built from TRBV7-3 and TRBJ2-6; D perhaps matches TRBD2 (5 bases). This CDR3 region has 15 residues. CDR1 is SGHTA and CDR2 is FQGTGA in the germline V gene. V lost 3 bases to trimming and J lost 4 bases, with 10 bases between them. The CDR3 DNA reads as TGTGCCAGCAGCTTGCGCGGGCGGGGGGCCAACGTCCTGACTTTC. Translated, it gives CASSLRGRGANVLTF.

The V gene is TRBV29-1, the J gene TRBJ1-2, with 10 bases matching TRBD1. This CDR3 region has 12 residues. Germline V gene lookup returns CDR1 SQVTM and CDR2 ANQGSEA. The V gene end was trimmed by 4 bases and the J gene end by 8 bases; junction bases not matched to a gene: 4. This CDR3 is CSVGQGAGGYTF. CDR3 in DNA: TGCAGCGTTGGACAGGGGGCTGGGGGCTACACCTTC.

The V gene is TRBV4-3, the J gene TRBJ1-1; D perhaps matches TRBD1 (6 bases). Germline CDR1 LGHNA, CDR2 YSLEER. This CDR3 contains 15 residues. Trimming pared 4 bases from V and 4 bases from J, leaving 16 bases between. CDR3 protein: CASSRLTGLVTEAFF. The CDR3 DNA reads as TGCGCCAGCAGCCGACTTACAGGGTTGGTCACTGAAGCTTTCTTT.